This entry concerns a single T cell receptor (beta chain). As yet, its antigen is unknown. This sample was taken from a study of T cell responses to AZD1222 COVID-19 vaccine. Study-wide findings and caveats: With dominance at 160-218 and 743-854, vaccine-associated CD4 TCRs spanned spike. It was only after the peak T cell response that any repertoires were sampled. Clonal diversity was possibly underestimated; the donors were predominantly white British and more often female. Seropositive status at baseline applied to only five to seven AZD1222 recipients.

Clones were sequenced by immunoSEQ multiplex PCR, and TCRdb holds only the in-frame ones, with some missing. The sample contains roughly 92,000 clones, approximately 91% of which appear only once. This CDR3 contains 14 residues. V was cut by 1 base and J by 4 bases, with 10 bases left in between. CDR1 is MGHDK and CDR2 is SYGVNS in the germline V gene. Sequences were derived from peripheral blood, sampled 28 days after the second AZD1222 dose. The TCR originated in an adult who received the AZD1222 COVID-19 vaccine. The genes are TRBV25-1 and TRBJ1-2, with no clear D. The CDR3 DNA is TGTGCCAGCAGTGAATTGAACGGTGGCTATGGCTACACCTTC. It specifies CASSELNGGYGYTF.